This T cell receptor (beta chain) was observed in a study of blood T cell repertoires in COVID-19. Deletions cut 0 bases from V and 7 bases from J, with 11 bases between. The CDR3 covers 14 residues. The germline V gene encodes CDR1 SGHDT and CDR2 YYEEEE. Profiling relied on immunoSEQ multiplex PCR, and the TCRdb table lists in-frame clones only, not all of them. The table shows roughly 250,000 clones, with about 91% occurring only once. The sequence was collected from a person aged 18-35 years with COVID-19, enrolled during active disease. The gene calls are TRBV5-6 and TRBJ2-1; TRBD1 might be the D (5 bases). The specimen sequenced was peripheral blood. DNA for the CDR3: TGTGCCAGCAGCTTGGAGGTAGGGGTGAATGAGCAGTTCTTC. It encodes CASSLEVGVNEQFF. The variable domain in full, completed from reference TRBV5-6 and TRBJ2-1, reads DAGVTQSPTHLIKTRGQQVTLRCSPKSGHDTVSWYQQALGQGPQFIFQYYEEEERQRGNFPDRFSGHQFPNYSSELNVNALLLGDSALYLCASSLEVGVNEQFFGPGTRLTVL.